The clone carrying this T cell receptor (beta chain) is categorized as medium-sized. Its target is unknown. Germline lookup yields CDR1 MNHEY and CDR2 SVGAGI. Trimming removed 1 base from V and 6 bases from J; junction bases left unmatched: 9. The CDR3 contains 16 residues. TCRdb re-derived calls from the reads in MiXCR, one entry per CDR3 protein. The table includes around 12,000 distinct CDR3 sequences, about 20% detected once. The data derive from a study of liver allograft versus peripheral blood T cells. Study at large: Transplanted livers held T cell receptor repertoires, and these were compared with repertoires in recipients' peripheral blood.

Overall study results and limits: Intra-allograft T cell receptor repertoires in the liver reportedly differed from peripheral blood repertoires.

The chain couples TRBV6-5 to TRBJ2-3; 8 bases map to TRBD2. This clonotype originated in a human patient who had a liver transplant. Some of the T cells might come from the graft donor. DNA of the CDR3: TGTGCCAGCAGTTACTGGTACGGGAGGGCCGAGGATACGCAGTATTTT. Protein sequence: CASSYWYGRAEDTQYF.